The 22 T cell receptor beta chains reported below all come from one sample, sequenced in a study of T cell repertoires in aging, cancer and after chemotherapy. TRB rearrangements spanning V, D and J were amplified using mixed TRB-A/B primers. TCRdb reanalysed the multiplex PCR reads using MiXCR and keeps one entry per CDR3 protein. This sample carries roughly 3,000 distinct CDR3 sequences, approximately 50% of them seen once, and the ten largest clones take roughly two thirds. Peripheral blood genomic DNA, not sorted cells or RNA, was the template. The sequenced sample consisted of blood. These receptors were collected from a human donor with a blood cancer.

This clonotype appeared a single time. One end of the junction varies from germline; a read error may be responsible. The rearrangement links TRBV5-4 to TRBJ1-2, with unresolved D. Germline V gene sequence: CDR1 SGHNT, CDR2 YYREEE (reference sequence). The CDR3 has 15 amino acids. DNA for the CDR3: TGCGCCAGCAGCTTGAGGGCAGCATCTAACTATGGCTACACCTTC. Translated: CASSLRAASNYGYTF.

The rearrangement joins TRBV11-1 to TRBJ2-7, with D tentatively TRBD1 (6 bases). The ends were cut back, 3 bases at V and 0 bases at J, with 18 bases in the middle. Looked up from germline, CDR1 is SGHAT and CDR2 is FQDESV (reference sequence). The CDR3 length is 17 residues. The CDR3 nucleotides are TGTGCCAGCAGCTTGGTCAAAGGACAGCCACACTCCTACGAGCAGTACTTC. Residues: CASSLVKGQPHSYEQYF.

The gene calls are TRBV29-1 and TRBJ2-7, with TRBD2 identical over 8 bases. CDR1 SQVTM and CDR2 ANQGSEA come from the germline V gene. The CDR3 totals 13 residues. J lost 8 bases, V lost 7 bases, and 13 bases had no gene match. The CDR3 DNA reads TGCAGCGGTCGGGGGGGGAGCTCCCACAAGCAGTACTTC. Translating it yields CSGRGGSSHKQYF.

This rearrangement joins TRBV19 to TRBJ1-1, with D unresolved. The CDR3 contains 13 residues. Trimming removed 5 bases from V and 0 bases from J, with 7 bases in between. Looked up from germline, CDR1 is LNHDA and CDR2 is SQIVND (reference sequence). The CDR3 DNA reads TGTGCCAGTAGTGACTCTATGAACACTGAAGCTTTCTTT. Amino acid sequence: CASSDSMNTEAFF.

Comment on this clonotype: Mismatch with germline at one junction end may stem from a read error. V is TRBV14 and J is TRBJ1-4, with no clear D. Germline CDR1 SGHDN, CDR2 FVKESK. The CDR3 has 13 residues. The CDR3: CASSPWANEKLFF. The CDR3 region has the DNA TGTGCCAGCTCACCATGGGCTAACGAAAAACTGTTTTTT.

The chain employs TRBV5-5 and TRBJ2-5, with D possibly being TRBD2 (6 bases). Germline CDR1 reads SGHKS; CDR2 reads YYEKEE (reference sequence). The V end lost 1 base, the J end lost 5 bases, and 12 bases lay between the germline ends. The CDR3 has 14 residues. CDR3 in DNA: TGTGCCAGCAGCTTGTGGCGGGGTCGGGAGACCCAGTACTTC. It translates to CASSLWRGRETQYF.

The J gene is TRBJ1-4, the V gene TRBV19; possible D gene TRBD1, 5 bases. The V end was cut by 6 bases, the J end by 7 bases, with 9 bases between. This CDR3 has 12 amino acids. Germline V gives CDR1 LNHDA, CDR2 SQIVND (reference sequence). The CDR3 loop is CASRGDGEKLFF. CDR3 DNA sequence: TGTGCCAGTAGAGGGGACGGTGAAAAACTGTTTTTT. The entire variable domain, with the rest obtained from reference TRBV19 and TRBJ1-4, is as follows: DGGITQSPKYLFRKEGQNVTLSCEQNLNHDAMYWYRQDPGQGLRLIYYSQIVNDFQKGDIAEGYSVSREKKESFPLTVTSAQKNPTAFYLCASRGDGEKLFFGSGTQLSVL.

This sequence joins TRBV19 and TRBJ1-3, with D unresolved. The germline gives CDR1 LNHDA, CDR2 SQIVND (reference sequence). This CDR3 has 13 amino acids. Trimming took off 3 bases at V and 10 bases at J, with 13 bases between the two ends. CDR3 residues: CASSIGQGITIYF. The DNA for the CDR3 is TGTGCCAGTAGTATTGGGCAAGGAATAACCATATATTTT.

The chain recombines TRBV7-4 with TRBJ2-3; D not resolved. CDR1 is SGHVT and CDR2 is SQSDAQ in the germline V gene. CDR3 size: 13 residues. Trimming took off 1 base at V and 0 bases at J, with 2 bases between the two ends. The CDR3 here is CASSLVSTDTQYF. CDR3 in DNA: TGTGCCAGCAGCTTAGTCAGCACAGATACGCAGTATTTT.

The CDR3 coding sequence is TGTGCCAGCAGCCTCCTTTGGGGTGAGCAGTTCTTC. Its translation is CASSLLWGEQFF. The chain employs TRBV14 and TRBJ2-1; no clear D. Trimming left V 4 bases short and J 9 bases short, with 10 bases between. Germline-derived CDR1 and CDR2 are SGHDN and FVKESK. The CDR3 runs to 12 residues.

V usage is TRBV6-6 and J usage is TRBJ1-1; no clear D gene. CDR3 size: 11 residues. Trimming removed 6 bases at V and 4 bases at J, with 6 bases between. Germline V gives CDR1 MNHNY, CDR2 SVGAGI (reference sequence). In nucleotides, the CDR3 is TGTGCCAGCAGCTCCCTCACTGAAGCTTTCTTT. Residues: CASSSLTEAFF.

This clonotype appeared once. This chain connects TRBV5-1 to TRBJ1-4; 9 nucleotides match TRBD1. This CDR3 spans 16 amino acids. Germline CDR1 reads SGHRS; CDR2 reads YFSETQ. The V segment lost 3 bases and the J segment 4 bases; nucleotides outside the gene matches: 7. The CDR3 coding sequence is TGCGCCAGCAGCTCGGGACAGGGCGTGGGTAATGAAAAACTGTTTTTT. Residues: CASSSGQGVGNEKLFF.

CDR3 nucleotide sequence: TGCAGTGCTAGAAGTGGGGTCTTCTACGAGCAGTACTTC. Translating gives CSARSGVFYEQYF. This sequence joins TRBV20-1 and TRBJ2-7; D uncertain. Trimming pared 2 bases from V and 3 bases from J, leaving 11 bases between. CDR3 length equals 13 residues. The germline CDR1 and CDR2 sequences are DFQATT and SNEGSKA (reference sequence).

This clonotype was found a few times. The chain links TRBV27 to TRBJ2-7, with 7 bases fitting TRBD2. Trimming cost V 6 bases and J 3 bases; bases outside gene matches: 8. The V gene's germline CDR1 is MNHEY and CDR2 SMNVEV (reference sequence). The CDR3 sequence is 14 residues long. DNA of the CDR3: TGTGCCAGCAGGCCCGGGACGGGGGGCTACGAGCAGTACTTC. Protein sequence: CASRPGTGGYEQYF.

This clonotype was counted between two and nine times. The chain joins TRBV6-1 to TRBJ2-3; 8 nucleotides align to TRBD2. Germline-derived CDR1 and CDR2 are MNHNS and SASEGT. V trimming: 2 bases; J trimming: 2 bases; junction bases outside the gene matches: 9. The CDR3 contains 17 residues. DNA of the CDR3: TGTGCCAGCAGTGAACAAAGGACTAGCTGGCCCACAGATACGCAGTATTTT. Its protein is CASSEQRTSWPTDTQYF.

This clonotype was counted a single time. J is TRBJ1-1 and V is TRBV12-3 or TRBV12-4; the D gene is possibly TRBD1 (6 bases). This CDR3 is 15 amino acids long. V lost 2 bases and J lost 1, with 11 bases in between. This CDR3 reads CASSLWTETNTEAFF. The CDR3 nucleotides are TGTGCCAGCAGTTTATGGACAGAAACGAACACTGAAGCTTTCTTT.

The rearrangement uses TRBV12-3 or TRBV12-4 and TRBJ1-2; unclear D gene. With 5 bases removed from V and 11 bases from J, the gap between germline ends came to 21 bases. The CDR3 has 14 amino acids. CDR3 loop: CASSPRLKHLPYTF. The CDR3 DNA follows: TGTGCCAGCAGTCCTCGACTTAAACACCTGCCGTACACCTTC.

There are a few counts of this clonotype. The chain recombines TRBV29-1 with TRBJ2-7; tentative D call: TRBD2 (6 bases). The CDR3 contains 11 residues. Germline V gives CDR1 SQVTM, CDR2 ANQGSEA. V gave up 5 bases and J gave up 7 bases, with 12 bases separating them. This CDR3 is CSVRRAYEQYF. In DNA, the CDR3 is TGCAGCGTTCGGAGGGCGTATGAGCAGTACTTC.

This clonotype was found once. The chain has TRBV30 and TRBJ2-6, with a tentative D call TRBD2 (5 bases). Trimming shortened V by 8 bases and J by 3 bases, and 14 bases separated the two germline ends. Germline CDR1 and CDR2: GTSNPN and SVGIG (reference sequence). The CDR3 is 14 amino acids. The CDR3 loop reads CAGRKGSGANVLTF. The CDR3 DNA is TGTGCCGGAAGAAAAGGGAGTGGGGCCAACGTCCTGACTTTC. Filled out from reference TRBV30 and TRBJ2-6, the complete variable domain reads SQTIHQWPATLVQPVGSPLSLECTVEGTSNPNLYWYRQAAGRGLQLLFYSVGIGQISSEVPQNLSASRPQDRQFILSSKKLLLSDSGFYLCAGRKGSGANVLTFGAGSRLTVL.

The rearrangement joins TRBV27 to TRBJ1-2; 12 bases map to TRBD1. The CDR3 is 15 amino acids. With 6 bases clipped from V and 8 bases from J, the junction kept 10 bases outside the gene matches. The V gene's germline CDR1 is MNHEY and CDR2 SMNVEV (reference sequence). This CDR3 is CASRPGQGAYRGYTF. Written as DNA, the CDR3 is TGTGCCAGCAGACCGGGACAGGGGGCCTATAGAGGCTACACCTTC.

This chain connects TRBV20-1 to TRBJ2-7; 9 bases match TRBD2. The CDR3 has 13 amino acids. CDR1 is DFQATT and CDR2 is SNEGSKA in the germline V gene (reference sequence). The V segment lost 6 bases and the J segment 6 bases; nucleotides outside the gene matches: 9. CDR3 bases: TGCAGTGCCAGGGGCGGGGGGGCGTTCGAGCAGTACTTC. Its translation is CSARGGGAFEQYF.

The chain links TRBV19 to TRBJ2-3; D ambiguous. The CDR3 covers 11 residues. From germline, CDR1 is LNHDA and CDR2 SQIVND (reference sequence). Trimming removed 9 bases from V and 2 bases from J, with 6 bases in between. The CDR3 loop reads CASSHTDTQYF. CDR3 nucleotides: TGTGCCAGCTCACACACAGATACGCAGTATTTT.